The 2 T cell receptor beta chains reported below all come from one sample, sequenced in a study of blood T cell repertoires in COVID-19 (TCRdb year 2020). The library relied on the immunoSEQ multiplex PCR assay. TCRdb obtained this table from immuneACCESS and retained in-frame rearrangements with V and J assigned. These tables miss some clones; where compared with another copy, unresolved V genes account for less than half of the shortfall, and the remainder is unexplained. The sample has some 350,000 clones on record, roughly 90% of them singletons. The ten largest clones capture 6% to 8% of the sample. The sample comprised peripheral blood. The receptors shown here come from a woman in her 70s with COVID-19, enrolled during active disease.

This chain uses TRBV28 with TRBJ1-2, with 9 bases lining up with TRBD1. The CDR3 length is 15 residues. Trimming at V came to 4 bases and at J to 4 bases, leaving 7 bases not matched to a gene. Germline CDR1 and CDR2: MDHEN and SYDVKM. For the CDR3, the DNA is TGTGCCAGCAGTTCATCGGGACAGGGTAGCTATGGCTACACCTTC. Its protein product is CASSSSGQGSYGYTF.

The V and J genes are TRBV13 and TRBJ1-2; D is ambiguous. Trimming removed 5 bases from V and 1 base from J, with 8 bases in between. The CDR3 loop spans 13 amino acids. Germline V gene lookup returns CDR1 PRHDT and CDR2 FYEKMQ (reference sequence). CDR3 sequence: CASSRGFNYGYTF. The CDR3 nucleotides read TGTGCCAGCAGCCGAGGATTTAACTATGGCTACACCTTC.